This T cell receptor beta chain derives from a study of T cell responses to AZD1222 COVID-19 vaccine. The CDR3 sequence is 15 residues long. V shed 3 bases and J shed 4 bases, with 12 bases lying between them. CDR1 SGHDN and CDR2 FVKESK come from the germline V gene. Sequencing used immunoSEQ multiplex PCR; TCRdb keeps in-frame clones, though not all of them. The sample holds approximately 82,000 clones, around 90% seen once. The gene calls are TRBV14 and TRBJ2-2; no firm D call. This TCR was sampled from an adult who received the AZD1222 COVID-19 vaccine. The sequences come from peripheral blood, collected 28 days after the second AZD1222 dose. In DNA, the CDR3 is TGTGCCAGCAGCCAGTCATACAGCCTCACCGGGGAGCTGTTTTTT. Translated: CASSQSYSLTGELFF.